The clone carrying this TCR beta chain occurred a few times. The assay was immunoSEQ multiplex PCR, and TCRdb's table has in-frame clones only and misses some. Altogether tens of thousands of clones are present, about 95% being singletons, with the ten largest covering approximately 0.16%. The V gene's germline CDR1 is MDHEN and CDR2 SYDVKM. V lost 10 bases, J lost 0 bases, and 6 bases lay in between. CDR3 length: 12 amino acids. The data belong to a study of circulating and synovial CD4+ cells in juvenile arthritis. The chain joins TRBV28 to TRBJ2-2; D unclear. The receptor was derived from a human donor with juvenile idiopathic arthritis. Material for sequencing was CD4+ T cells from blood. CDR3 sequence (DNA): TGTGCCACCCATCCGAACACCGGGGAGCTGTTTTTT. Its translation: CATHPNTGELFF.